This is a list of T cell receptor beta chains from one sample in a study of cytomegalovirus exposure and HLA in healthy donors. Clones were sequenced by immunoSEQ multiplex PCR, and TCRdb holds only the in-frame ones, with some missing. The table records 150,000 to 200,000 clones, 85% of them present only once. The material sequenced was PBMCs. These receptors were collected from a boy aged 2 to 10 in good health and CMV-seronegative. The CDR3 runs from the conserved cysteine through the conserved F or W. Fields, in order: J gene, V gene, CDR3 protein.

TRBJ2-2,TRBV5-1,CASSLLGNTGELFF
TRBJ2-4,TRBV11-2,CASTQGLANQNIQYF
TRBJ2-1,TRBV2,CASMRQTLGEQFF
TRBJ1-1,TRBV19,CASSTQKFTEAFF
TRBJ1-6,TRBV5-4,CASSGQTDSPLHF
TRBJ2-2,TRBV6-7,CASSETGGHTGELFF
TRBJ1-1,TRBV2,CASSGDRHTEAFF
TRBJ1-1,TRBV10-3,CAITGTGGFTEAFF
TRBJ1-1,TRBV30,CAWGGGNTEAFF
TRBJ2-3,TRBV28,CASRPWVADTQYF
TRBJ2-2,TRBV19,CASSIVAGATGELFF
TRBJ2-5,TRBV19,CASSIRRGTQETQYF
TRBJ2-3,TRBV19,CASSLVAYGTDTQYF
TRBJ1-2,TRBV19,CASSFSGGIYGYTF
TRBJ1-2,TRBV29-1,CSVARMGLYGYTF
TRBJ2-1,TRBV4-1,CASSQGTDNEQFF
TRBJ2-3,TRBV6-1,CASSTPQGLTQYF
TRBJ1-5,TRBV7-8,CASSLQGATNQPQHF
TRBJ1-3,TRBV27,CASSSLAGKSTLSGNTIYF
TRBJ1-4,TRBV15,CATSHRVPEKLFF
TRBJ1-2,TRBV6-1,CASSEAPGGAHGYTF
TRBJ2-2,TRBV7-9,CASSLPGTANTGELFF
TRBJ1-5,TRBV28,CASSFRGGQPQHF
TRBJ2-1,TRBV7-9,CASSRLRGSHNEQFF
TRBJ1-2,TRBV28,CASNNMRDRGGYTF
TRBJ2-1,TRBV5-4,CASSLWGRSEQFF
TRBJ1-2,TRBV28,CASSLDRGRNYGYTF
TRBJ2-2,TRBV9,CASSRLAGDTGELFF
TRBJ2-2,TRBV6-6,CASSTGTRGGELFF
TRBJ2-7,TRBV30,CAWSPGGYEQYF
TRBJ2-1,TRBV30,CAWSVQAVAGNEQFF
TRBJ1-3,TRBV9,CASSSGTSGNTIYF
TRBJ1-2,TRBV6-1,CASSHGTGGHGYTF